This T cell receptor beta chain is from a study of long-term antiretroviral therapy in people with HIV. This clone was seen a single time. Sequencing relied on immunoSEQ assay v3.0, run at survey level. Profiling relied on immunoSEQ multiplex PCR, and the TCRdb table lists in-frame clones only, not all of them. Of about 39,000 clones in the sample, more than 80% are singletons; the top ten hold 4.5% to 6%. CDR1 and CDR2 (germline): MNHNY, SVGAGI (reference sequence). V was pared by 3 bases and J by 2 bases, with 9 bases between. CDR3 length equals 14 residues. The chain is built from TRBV6-6 and TRBJ2-3; weak D call: TRBD2 (6 bases). The clonotype originates from a woman between 45 and 65 years old with HIV. Sample: unsorted PBMCs, taken 3.1 years after starting antiretroviral therapy. The DNA for the CDR3 is TGTGCCAGCAGTTATCGGGACTCCACAGATACGCAGTATTTT. Translated, it gives CASSYRDSTDTQYF.